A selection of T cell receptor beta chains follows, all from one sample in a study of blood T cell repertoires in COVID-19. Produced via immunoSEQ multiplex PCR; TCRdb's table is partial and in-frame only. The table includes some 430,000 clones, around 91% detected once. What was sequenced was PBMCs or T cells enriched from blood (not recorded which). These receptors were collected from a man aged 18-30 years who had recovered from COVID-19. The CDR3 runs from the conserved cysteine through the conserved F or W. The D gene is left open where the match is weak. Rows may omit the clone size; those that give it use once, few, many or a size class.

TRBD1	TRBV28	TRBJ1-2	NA	CASRPNTGGGYTF
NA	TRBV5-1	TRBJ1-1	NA	CASSLGNREEAFF
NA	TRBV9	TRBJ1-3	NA	CASSPPSRSGNTIYF
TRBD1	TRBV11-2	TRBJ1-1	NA	CASSPSPGTGGSTEAFF
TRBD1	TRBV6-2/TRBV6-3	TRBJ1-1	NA	CASSRDSPRETEAFF
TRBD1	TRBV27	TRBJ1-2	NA	CASRTWKGARNYGYTF
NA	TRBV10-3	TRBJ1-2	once	CAILREDANYGYTF
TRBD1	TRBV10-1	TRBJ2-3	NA	CASSEGAGGMADTQYF
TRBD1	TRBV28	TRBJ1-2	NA	CASSLIGTVALVDGYTF
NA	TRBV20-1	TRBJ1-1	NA	CSATGETEAFF
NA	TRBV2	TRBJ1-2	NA	CASSEGQDYGYTF
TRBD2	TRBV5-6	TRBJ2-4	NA	CASSSLTSGRENIQYF
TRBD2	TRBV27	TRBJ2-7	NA	CASSLRLAGLYEQYF
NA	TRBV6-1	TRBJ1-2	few	CASSEALLGYTF
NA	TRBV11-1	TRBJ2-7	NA	CASSLERSYEQYF
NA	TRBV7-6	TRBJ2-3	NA	CASSLRSAGMVYADTQYF
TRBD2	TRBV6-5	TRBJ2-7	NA	CASSYLRGAYEQYF
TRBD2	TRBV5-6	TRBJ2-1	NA	CASSPGLAGYNEQFF
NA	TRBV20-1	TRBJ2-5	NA	CSAPSMETQYF
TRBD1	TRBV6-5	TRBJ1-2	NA	CASSQGQGLRYTF
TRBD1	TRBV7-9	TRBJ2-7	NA	CASSLDSGTGGYEQYF
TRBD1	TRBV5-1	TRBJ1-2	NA	CASSDHSDRENYGYTF
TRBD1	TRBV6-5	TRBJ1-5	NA	CASKPTGGGNQPQHF
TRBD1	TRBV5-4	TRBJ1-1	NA	CASSTGSRTGGTEAFF
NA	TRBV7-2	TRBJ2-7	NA	CASSLPDGTYEQYF
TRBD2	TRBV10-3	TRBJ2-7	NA	CASRPAGGYEQYF
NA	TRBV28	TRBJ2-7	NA	CASSPTVTYEQYF
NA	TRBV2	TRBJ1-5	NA	CASSGGISNQPQHF
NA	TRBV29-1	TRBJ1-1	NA	CSVEDRGTEAFF
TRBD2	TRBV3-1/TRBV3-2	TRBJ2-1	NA	CASSQDNISSWLAGNNEQFF
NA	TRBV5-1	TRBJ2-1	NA	CASSPDTSLLQQFF
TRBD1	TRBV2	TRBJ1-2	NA	CASEIKTGRYGYTF
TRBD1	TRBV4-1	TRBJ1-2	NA	CASSQVPGGVGYGYTF
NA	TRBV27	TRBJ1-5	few	CASKTTGKGNQPQHF
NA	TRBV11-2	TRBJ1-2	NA	CASSRGVGYTF
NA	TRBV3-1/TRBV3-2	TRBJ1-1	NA	CASSRTQGNTEAFF
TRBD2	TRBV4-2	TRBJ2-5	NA	CASSQDSSGGLDQYF
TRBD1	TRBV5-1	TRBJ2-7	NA	CASSSAGTGSYEQYF
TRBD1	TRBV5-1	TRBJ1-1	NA	CASSTSQGGGNTEAFF
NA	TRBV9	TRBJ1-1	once	CASSRGSEAFF
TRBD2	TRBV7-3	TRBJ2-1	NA	CASLRASGSLGYNEQFF
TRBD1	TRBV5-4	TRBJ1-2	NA	CASSVDRRRGYTF
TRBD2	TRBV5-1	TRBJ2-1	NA	CASSLEGLGSVNEQFF
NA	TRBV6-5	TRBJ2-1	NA	CASSRSQGSNEQFF
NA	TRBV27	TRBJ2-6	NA	CATNRAGANVLTF
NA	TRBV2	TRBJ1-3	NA	CASSEQGLSGNTIYF
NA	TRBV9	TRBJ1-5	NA	CASSVESENQPQHF
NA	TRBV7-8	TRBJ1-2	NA	CASGLALWASFYGYTF
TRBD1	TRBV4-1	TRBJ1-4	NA	CASSQGQWNEKLFF
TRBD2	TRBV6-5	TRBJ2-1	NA	CASSPGGNEQFF
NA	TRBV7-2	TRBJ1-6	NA	CASSFGGAGGTYNSPLHF
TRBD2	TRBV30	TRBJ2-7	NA	CAWIPSGRSVSEQYF
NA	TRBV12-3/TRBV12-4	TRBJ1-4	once	CASSLQEKLFF
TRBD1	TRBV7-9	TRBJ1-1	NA	CASSARTGGTEAFF
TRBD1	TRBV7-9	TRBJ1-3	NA	CASSLAYRGPTGNTIYF
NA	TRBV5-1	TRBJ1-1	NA	CASSLGTTGTEAFF